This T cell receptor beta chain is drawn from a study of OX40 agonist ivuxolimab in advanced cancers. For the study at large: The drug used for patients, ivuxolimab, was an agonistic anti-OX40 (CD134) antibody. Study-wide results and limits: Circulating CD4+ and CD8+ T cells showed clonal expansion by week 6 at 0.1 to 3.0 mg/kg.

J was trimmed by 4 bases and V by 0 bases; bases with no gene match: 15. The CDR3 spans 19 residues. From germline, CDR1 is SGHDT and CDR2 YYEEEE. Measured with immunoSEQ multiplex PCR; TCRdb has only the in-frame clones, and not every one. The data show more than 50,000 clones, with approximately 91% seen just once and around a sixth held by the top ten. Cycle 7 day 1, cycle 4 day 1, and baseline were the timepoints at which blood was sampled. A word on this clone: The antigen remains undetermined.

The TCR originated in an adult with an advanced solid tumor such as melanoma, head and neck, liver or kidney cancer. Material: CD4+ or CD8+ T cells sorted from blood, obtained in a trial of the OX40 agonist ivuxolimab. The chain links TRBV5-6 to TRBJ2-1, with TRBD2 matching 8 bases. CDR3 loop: CASSLERTSPRSYYNEQFF. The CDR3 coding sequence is TGTGCCAGCAGCTTGGAACGGACTAGCCCGCGGTCGTATTACAATGAGCAGTTCTTC.